This T cell receptor beta chain came from a study of blood T cells in healthy people across ages (dated by TCRdb to 2013 to 2016). For the wider study: In model experiments, roughly one uniquely barcoded TCR beta cDNA molecule per two T cells was captured by template switching. The donors were split into four age groups: young (average 16 years), middle-aged (roughly 40), aged (over 55) and long-lived (approximately 80). Using the same blood draw, the study looked at two additional independent replicas of 1 million unique cDNA reads for two donors, one aged 18 to 30 and the other aged 80 or older. Age-related changes in TCR beta repertoire diversity were measured in the study by deep sequencing normalized with unique cDNA molecular identifiers. The study at large found these results: There was a strong correlation between observed TCR beta diversity and the percentage of naive T cells measured by flow cytometry. Because the CMV infection status of the donors was unknown, age-related changes in expanded clonotypes may potentially have been confounded. Estimates of total diversity based on one million sequenced T cells were regarded as lower bounds and as underestimates. Compared with the aged group, more naive CD4+ T cells, fewer expanded clones and increased TCR diversity were shown by the long-lived group, suggesting age selection. Since profiling was done on bulk unsorted PBMCs, naive and antigen-experienced compartments could not be conclusively compared. Observed TCR beta diversity per million T cells fell roughly linearly with age, and a significant reduction was already apparent by age approximately 40.

Deletion took 5 bases off V and 2 bases off J, with a span of 12 bases between the germline ends. The germline V gene (reference sequence) gives CDR1 as SEHNR and CDR2 as FQNEAQ. The CDR3 runs 14 amino acids, cysteine and phenylalanine included. The kept DNA is CDR3 alone, 42 bases in frame from the first base. Of note for this clonotype: Its antigen is unknown. Per-base quality was not reported, and no clone a single base away is much larger than it.

Library preparation was by 5' RACE. Sequencing relied on an Illumina HiSeq 2500. A second PCR of roughly 6 to 11 cycles was run with a J-beta primer mix and a sample-barcoded 5' primer. Each TCR beta cDNA molecule received a unique molecular identifier from a template-switch 5' adaptor carrying 12 random nucleotides. Each sample yielded at least 3 million CDR3-containing paired-end reads. All of the RNA was converted into first-strand cDNA using the Mint cDNA synthesis kit, with a TRBC-specific oligonucleotide serving as the primer. Following uracil-DNA glycosylase treatment, a first 18-cycle PCR with universal primers M1SS and BC2_uni_R was performed on all cDNA. The study's processing was this. For normalization, 1 million high-quality reads were randomly selected from each sample, with every read carrying a distinct molecular identifier. Reads sharing molecular identifiers were discarded rather than binned into consensus sequences. MiTCR, set to a Q25 quality threshold and the strictest error-elimination algorithm, was used for CDR3 identification, clonotype clustering and error correction. A nonparametric unseen species model using Euler transformation provided a lower-bound estimate of total TCR beta diversity. The public reads were quality trimmed at Q25 with fastp and then assembled into clones with MiXCR by TCRdb, keeping productive beta chains. Here each entry gathers all rows of one CDR3 protein and keeps the most common genes and DNA. TCRdb, not the original authors, processed these V and J calls. In this sample the table shows over a million distinct CDR3 sequences, less than 25% of which occur a single time. In total, the top ten clones hold about 0.72% of the sample.

The donors were 40 or so Caucasian individuals from Russia, aged about 6 to 100 years, who were systemically healthy. Around 10 milliliters of peripheral blood were drawn from each donor into EDTA-treated Vacutainer tubes. Ficoll-Paque density-gradient centrifugation was used to isolate PBMCs, with at least 6.5 million per sample. Total RNA, at least 6 micrograms per sample, was extracted from PBMCs with Trizol reagent. The percentages of naive CD45RAhigh/CD27high T cells were determined by flow cytometry on a PBMC aliquot from every donor. The data were also submitted as part of a second study, on T cells of mothers and their children. From that second study: The donors were nine systemically healthy Caucasian individuals, made up of three mothers and their six children. cDNA synthesis consumed the entire amount of extracted RNA, loaded at around 1.5 ug RNA in each 15 ul reaction. Sample barcodes and 2-4 random nucleotides were added via the M1S primer in the second PCR. Over 8.5 million TCR beta CDR3 reads were obtained for each mother, and 2.5 million to 3 million reads were obtained for each child. Thymic selection shapes the output of TCR recombination in a similar way in related and unrelated pairs, and inherited differences have a minor effect. Normalized repertoire overlap in related mother-child pairs was always slightly higher than in unrelated mother-child pairs, but the difference was never significant. No persistent microchimeric T cell clones were found, with a detection sensitivity of roughly 100 clones per million clonotypes. In the study, deep NGS was used to compare the TCR beta repertoires of mothers and children, and features distinguishing related mother-child pairs from unrelated individuals were sought. The mean age was roughly 44 +/- 4 years for the mothers and approximately 11 +/- 4 years for the children. After adapter ligation with NEBNext reagents, the libraries were sequenced on Illumina HiSeq 2000 with 100+100 nt paired-end reads. To avoid cross-contamination, the mother libraries and the child libraries were prepared a month apart and sequenced in separate runs. Between about 500,000 and 2,100,000 distinct TCR beta clonotypes were identified per donor. Naive TCR beta clonotypes were estimated from low-frequency clonotypes matched to each donor's FACS-determined naive share, without sorting.

The rearranged segments are TRBV7-9 and TRBJ1-2; the D segment could be TRBD1, given 5 matching bases. This sequence originates from a girl aged 2-10 years in good health. The sample taken for sequencing was blood. The sequenced DNA is TGTGCCAGCAGCCCAGGGTGGACAAACTATGGCTACACCTTC. It specifies CASSPGWTNYGYTF.